This record looks at one T cell receptor beta chain sequence and its context. Its antigen is still unknown. The record originates from a study of blood T cells in healthy people across ages. Whole-study results and caveats: Age advanced and TCR beta diversity per million T cells fell, roughly linearly. Long-lived donors carried more naive CD4+ cells and greater diversity than aged donors.

Donors ranged from about 6 to 95 years old and were healthy Caucasians in Russia. The authors ran a second PCR of 7 to 11 cycles using a sample-barcoded 5' primer and a J-beta primer mix. One entry per CDR3 protein results from TCRdb running MiXCR on the 5' RACE reads. The sample shows some 1.8 million distinct CDR3 sequences, more than 35% of them seen only once. The receptor was derived from a human donor in good health. Sequencing was carried out using blood.

The CDR3 DNA reads TGTGCCAGCAGCCCGGGACAGATTCTGAACACTGAAGCTTTCTTT. Protein sequence: CASSPGQILNTEAFF. The chain combines TRBV11-1 with TRBJ1-1; 7 bases are shared with TRBD1. There are 15 residues in the CDR3. Germline loops: CDR1 SGHAT, CDR2 FQDESV (reference sequence). V lost 5 bases, J lost 0 bases, and 6 bases stayed unmatched.